These 5 T cell receptor beta chains share one sample of origin, sequenced in a study of CD8 T cells in ankylosing spondylitis. TCRdb redid the calling of the 5' RACE reads with MiXCR, one entry per CDR3 protein. The sample records 340,000 or so distinct CDR3 sequences, roughly 15% being singletons. The sample consisted of blood, either unsorted or a sorted T cell fraction (not recorded which). These receptors all come from a male donor with ankylosing spondylitis or in good health (not recorded which).

V usage is TRBV10-2 and J usage is TRBJ1-5; tentatively, D is TRBD1 (5 bases). There are 18 residues in the CDR3. V was clipped by 9 bases and J by 0 bases, with 24 bases between them. Germline loops: CDR1 WSHSY, CDR2 SAAADI. CDR3 DNA: TGCGCCAGTTCGTTCGAAGCCGGGGGGGGTTTTAGCAATCAGCCCCAGCATTTT. Translating it yields CASSFEAGGGFSNQPQHF.

For the CDR3, the DNA is TGTGCCAGCAGCGTGGGACACCGTAATGAAAAACTGTTTTTT. As protein: CASSVGHRNEKLFF. The rearrangement links TRBV7-8 to TRBJ1-4, with D possibly TRBD1 on 6 matching bases. Deletions cut 5 bases from V and 4 bases from J, with 11 bases between. The CDR3 consists of 14 residues. The germline CDR1 and CDR2 sequences are SGHVS and FQNEAQ.

In its sample, this clonotype was seen a few times. V usage is TRBV12-3 or TRBV12-4 and J usage is TRBJ2-5; no reliable D call. Trimming took 3 bases from V and 10 from J, leaving 15 bases between them. There are 13 residues in the CDR3. The DNA of the CDR3 is TGTGCCAGCAGTTTTTTTGACCGAAGAGACCAGTACTTC. Translating gives CASSFFDRRDQYF.

This clonotype turned up a few times. The V gene is TRBV12-5, the J gene TRBJ2-5; D may be TRBD1 (5 bases). Germline V gives CDR1 LGHNT, CDR2 FRNRAP. CDR3 size: 13 residues. The V end lost 4 bases, the J end lost 4 bases, and 10 bases lay between the germline ends. This CDR3 reads CASGSQVPETQYF. CDR3 DNA sequence: TGTGCTAGTGGTTCACAGGTCCCAGAGACCCAGTACTTC. Drawing the rest from reference TRBV12-5 and TRBJ2-5, the complete variable domain is DARVTQTPRHKVTEMGQEVTMRCQPILGHNTVFWYRQTMMQGLELLAYFRNRAPLDDSGMPKDRFSAEMPDATLATLKIQPSEPRDSAVYFCASGSQVPETQYFGPGTRLLVL.

Ten or more counts support this clonotype. The V and J genes are TRBV28 and TRBJ1-5; D gene ambiguous. From germline, CDR1 is MDHEN and CDR2 SYDVKM. The V gene lost 6 bases and the J gene lost 3 bases, with 18 bases spanning the gap. CDR3 length: 16 residues. This CDR3 reads CASRPLSAGDNQPQHF. CDR3 bases: TGTGCCAGCAGACCCCTCTCGGCCGGGGACAATCAGCCCCAGCATTTT.